The T cell receptor beta chain described here comes from a study of shared clonotypes between healthy human individuals. CDR1 is SGHRS and CDR2 is YFSETQ in the germline V gene. The V gene lost 0 bases and the J gene lost 1 base, with 7 bases spanning the gap. The length of the CDR3 is 14 residues. A remark on this clone: Its specificity is not known.

Study results and caveats: Sampling used blood alone; tissue repertoires probably differ.

Donors comprised only Caucasian adults living in Nashville, Tennessee. Each subset's genomic DNA was split evenly across several immunoSEQ plates. Unsorted PBMC replicate PCRs used about 280 ng DNA, around 28,000 T cell genomes. Produced via immunoSEQ multiplex PCR; TCRdb's table is partial and in-frame only. The table has fewer than 500,000 clones, over 75% seen once. J is TRBJ1-1 and V is TRBV5-1; D not certain. The source of this sequence is a woman aged 40 to 55 in good health. Some clones in this sample may be carry-over from other donors' samples. The sample taken for sequencing was PBMCs. The CDR3 protein is CASSLDAGNTEAFF. CDR3 nucleotide sequence: TGCGCCAGCAGCTTGGACGCGGGGAACACTGAAGCTTTCTTT.